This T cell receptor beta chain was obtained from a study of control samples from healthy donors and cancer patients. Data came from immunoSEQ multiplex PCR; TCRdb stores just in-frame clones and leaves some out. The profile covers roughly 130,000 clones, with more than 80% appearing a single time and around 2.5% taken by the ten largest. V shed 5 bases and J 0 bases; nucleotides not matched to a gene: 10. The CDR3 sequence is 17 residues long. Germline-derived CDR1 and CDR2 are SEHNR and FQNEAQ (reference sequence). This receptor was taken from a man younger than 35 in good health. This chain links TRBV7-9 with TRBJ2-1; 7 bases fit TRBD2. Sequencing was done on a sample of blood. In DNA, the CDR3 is TGTGCCAGCAGCCGTTTAGCGGGCGAAAGCTCCTACAATGAGCAGTTCTTC. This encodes CASSRLAGESSYNEQFF.